One sample yielded the 22 T cell receptor beta chains listed below, sequenced in a study of cytomegalovirus exposure and HLA in healthy donors. The PCR employed 60 Vbeta primers together with 13 Jbeta primers. TCRdb's table, derived via immunoSEQ multiplex PCR, lists solely in-frame clones and lacks some. The sample lists roughly 190,000 clones; around 79% were seen once. The sequenced material came from PBMCs. The receptors were sampled from a woman aged 50 to 60 in good health and CMV-seronegative.

This clone was seen a few times. The V and J genes are TRBV18 and TRBJ2-5; possible D gene TRBD2, 5 bases. Trimming pared 6 bases from V and 2 bases from J, leaving 13 bases between. CDR3 size: 14 residues. Germline CDR1 and CDR2: KGHSH and LQKENI. The CDR3 is CASSPSSPQETQYF. CDR3 DNA sequence: TGTGCCAGCTCCCCCTCTAGCCCTCAAGAGACCCAGTACTTC.

This chain joins TRBV18 and TRBJ2-1, with 11 bases fitting TRBD2. The CDR3 runs to 14 residues. J gave up 10 bases and V 2 bases, and 4 bases lay outside the gene matches. CDR1 and CDR2 (germline): KGHSH, LQKENI. The CDR3 loop is CASSPSLAGAEQFF. CDR3 in DNA: TGTGCCAGCTCACCATCACTAGCGGGAGCAGAGCAGTTCTTC. The full variable domain, with the rest looked up from reference TRBV18 and TRBJ2-1, is NAGVMQNPRHLVRRRGQEARLRCSPMKGHSHVYWYRQLPEEGLKFMVYLQKENIIDESGMPKERFSAEFPKEGPSILRIQQVVRGDSAAYFCASSPSLAGAEQFFGPGTRLTVL.

This clone came up once. The chain carries TRBV10-3 and TRBJ1-1; 9 nucleotides align to TRBD1. The CDR3 loop spans 14 amino acids. Trimming removed 6 bases from V and 7 bases from J; junction bases left unmatched: 9. Germline lookup yields CDR1 ENHRY and CDR2 SYGVKD. The CDR3 coding sequence is TGTGCCATCAGCCAACAGGGGGCTGCCGGTGAAGCTTTCTTT. The encoded protein is CAISQQGAAGEAFF.

V usage is TRBV6-6 and J usage is TRBJ1-2; 9 bases match TRBD1. From germline, CDR1 is MNHNY and CDR2 SVGAGI (reference sequence). V was pared by 6 bases and J by 7 bases, with 9 bases of the junction left unmatched. The CDR3 totals 14 residues. CDR3 nucleotide sequence: TGTGCCAGCAGGCCGGGACAGGGAGGGGGTGGCTACACCTTC. Translation: CASRPGQGGGGYTF.

About this clone: Sequence at one end of the junction differs from germline and may be a read error. The rearrangement uses TRBV7-7 and TRBJ2-7; D is perhaps TRBD1 (6 bases). Germline lookup yields CDR1 SSHAT and CDR2 FNYEAQ (reference sequence). The CDR3 has 13 amino acids. The DNA of the CDR3 is TGTGCTAGCAGCTTAGCGAACAGGGACGAGCAGTACTTC. Translation gives CASSLANRDEQYF.

This chain links TRBV10-3 with TRBJ1-1, with D uncertain. CDR3 length: 13 residues. Per the germline V gene, CDR1 is ENHRY and CDR2 is SYGVKD. V shed 7 bases and J shed 2 bases, with 11 bases lying between them. CDR3 loop: CAITGRLNTEAFF. The CDR3 bases are TGTGCCATCACAGGTAGGCTAAACACTGAAGCTTTCTTT.

The chain recombines TRBV4-3 with TRBJ1-6; no clear D gene. The CDR3 runs to 18 residues. CDR1 is LGHNA, CDR2 YSLEER, per germline. Trimming left V 2 bases short and J 3 bases short, with 17 bases between. The CDR3 nucleotides read TGCGCCAGCAGCCAACACGGGAATCAACAGCTCTATAATTCACCCCTCCACTTT. Its translation is CASSQHGNQQLYNSPLHF.

The J gene is TRBJ1-2, the V gene TRBV4-3, with D perhaps TRBD1 (5 bases). V was shortened by 4 bases and J by 7 bases, with 10 bases between the two germline ends. Germline CDR1 reads LGHNA; CDR2 reads YSLEER. The CDR3 covers 12 residues. This CDR3 reads CASSPPGGGYTF. The CDR3 DNA reads TGCGCCAGCAGCCCTCCCGGGGGTGGCTACACCTTC.

CDR3 in amino acids: CSVEPQGATEAFF. In DNA, the CDR3 is TGCAGCGTTGAACCGCAGGGGGCCACTGAAGCTTTCTTT. The genes are TRBV29-1 and TRBJ1-1, with TRBD1 matching 8 bases. Unmatched junction bases numbered 3, after V lost 2 bases and J lost 4 bases. Germline V gene sequence: CDR1 SQVTM, CDR2 ANQGSEA. This CDR3 comprises 13 residues.

This clone was counted a few times. V usage is TRBV2 and J usage is TRBJ1-1; the D is unclear. Germline values: CDR1 SNHLY, CDR2 FYNNEI. V shed 6 bases and J shed 1 base, with 12 bases lying between them. This CDR3 is built from 14 residues. The CDR3 protein is CASRLAEGNTEAFF. In DNA, the CDR3 is TGTGCCAGCAGGCTTGCGGAAGGGAACACTGAAGCTTTCTTT. Complete variable domain (other parts from reference TRBV2 and TRBJ1-1): EPEVTQTPSHQVTQMGQEVILRCVPISNHLYFYWYRQILGQKVEFLVSFYNNEISEKSEIFDDQFSVERPDGSNFTLKIRSTKLEDSAMYFCASRLAEGNTEAFFGQGTRLTVV.

The table lists this clone with a few counts. Other DNA sequences within the sample encode an identical CDR3. The chain carries TRBV9 and TRBJ1-2; 7 positions agree with TRBD1. CDR1 is SGDLS, CDR2 YYNGEE, per germline. Trimming took 0 bases from V and 7 from J; bases not matched to a gene: 3. The CDR3 consists of 13 residues. The CDR3 protein is CASSVDQGGGYTF. The CDR3 DNA follows: TGTGCCAGCAGCGTAGACCAGGGGGGTGGCTACACCTTC.

The gene calls are TRBV15 and TRBJ2-3; 8 bases match TRBD2. After removal of 4 bases from V and 6 bases from J, the junction contained 9 bases not matched to a gene. This CDR3 has 15 residues. Germline V lookup: CDR1 LNHNV, CDR2 YYDKDF (reference sequence). In nucleotides, the CDR3 is TGTGCCACCAGCAAGAGGGCGGGGGGATCCGATACGCAGTATTTT. Residues: CATSKRAGGSDTQYF.

The V call is TRBV5-1, the J call TRBJ2-2, with D possibly being TRBD2 (6 bases). This CDR3 contains 15 residues. The ends were cut back, 7 bases at V and 1 base at J, with 14 bases in the middle. From germline, CDR1 is SGHRS and CDR2 YFSETQ. CDR3 sequence (DNA): TGCGCCAGCTTTACACCGGGGGTGAACACCGGGGAGCTGTTTTTT. This gives the protein CASFTPGVNTGELFF.

This chain joins TRBV27 and TRBJ1-2; D remains ambiguous. Germline assignment: CDR1 MNHEY and CDR2 SMNVEV (reference sequence). The length of the CDR3 is 13 residues. V was pared by 6 bases and J by 0 bases, with 8 bases between. This CDR3 reads CASRPGANYGYTF. CDR3 nucleotides: TGTGCCAGCAGACCGGGAGCTAACTATGGCTACACCTTC.

The V call is TRBV23-1, the J call TRBJ2-2, with a weak D call TRBD1 (5 bases). TRBV23-1 is noted as an ORF with a role that remains uncertain. The CDR3 spans 15 residues. Trimming stripped 1 base from V and 3 bases from J, with 9 bases between. The CDR3 protein is CASSQFPRDTGELFF. The CDR3 DNA is TGCGCCAGCAGTCAATTCCCCAGGGACACCGGGGAGCTGTTTTTT.

The chain combines TRBV7-2 with TRBJ2-5, with 9 bases lining up with TRBD2. The CDR3 sequence is 15 residues long. With V trimmed by 3 bases and J by 5 bases, 7 bases remained unmatched. CDR1 is SGHTA, CDR2 FQGNSA, per germline. The CDR3 region is CASSFGGGVLETQYF. As DNA, the CDR3 is TGTGCCAGCAGCTTCGGCGGGGGGGTCCTGGAGACCCAGTACTTC.

This clone has only one observation. The chain combines TRBV14 with TRBJ1-3; D not certain. Germline CDR1 is SGHDN and CDR2 is FVKESK. This CDR3 has 15 residues. V dropped 2 bases and J dropped 1 base, with 9 bases sitting between them. This CDR3 is CASSQQITSGNTIYF. CDR3 DNA: TGTGCCAGCAGCCAACAAATAACTTCTGGAAACACCATATATTTT.

The chain uses TRBV5-1 and TRBJ2-7; D unresolved. CDR1 is SGHRS, CDR2 YFSETQ, per germline. The CDR3 covers 13 residues. The V end lost 4 bases, the J end lost 2 bases, and 10 bases lay between the germline ends. The CDR3 bases are TGCGCCAGCAGCCCGGCGGCAACCTACGAGCAGTACTTC. Translating it yields CASSPAATYEQYF.

The chain carries TRBV6-1 and TRBJ1-6; a weak D match, TRBD1 (6 bases). The CDR3 is made up of 14 amino acids. CDR1 and CDR2 from the germline V gene are MNHNS and SASEGT. V lost 8 bases, J lost 8 bases, and 16 bases lay in between. DNA of the CDR3: TGTGCCAGCTGGACAGACAGGTTTGATTCACCCCTCCACTTT. Translating it yields CASWTDRFDSPLHF.

This chain connects TRBV4-2 to TRBJ2-6; D gene ambiguous. The V gene lost 1 base and the J gene lost 0 bases, with 10 bases spanning the gap. This CDR3 contains 17 residues. Germline CDR1 LGHNA, CDR2 YNFKEQ. CDR3 residues: CASSQVQTSSGANVLTF. The CDR3 DNA reads as TGTGCCAGCAGCCAAGTACAAACCAGCTCTGGGGCCAACGTCCTGACTTTC.

A remark on this clone: Mismatch with germline at one junction end may stem from a read error. The chain employs TRBV7-7 and TRBJ2-1; 8 bases map to TRBD1. This CDR3 comprises 13 residues. Germline V gene lookup returns CDR1 SSHAT and CDR2 FNYEAQ (reference sequence). CDR3 protein: CASSLGQGNEQFF. The CDR3 DNA reads as TGTGCTAGCAGCTTAGGACAGGGTAATGAGCAGTTCTTC.

V and J are TRBV6-5 and TRBJ1-1, with D possibly TRBD1 on 5 matching bases. This CDR3 contains 14 residues. The germline V and J ends were trimmed by 8 bases and 5 bases, with 18 bases remaining between them. The germline V gene encodes CDR1 MNHEY and CDR2 SVGAGI. In nucleotides, the CDR3 is TGTGCCAGCGGCAGGGTTTTCGGTGGAACTGAAGCTTTCTTT. Its protein is CASGRVFGGTEAFF.